A single sample gave rise to the 26 T cell receptor beta chains below, sequenced in a study of shared clonotypes between healthy human individuals. Data came from immunoSEQ multiplex PCR; TCRdb stores just in-frame clones and leaves some out. The sample shows some 1,600,000 clones, approximately 98% of them seen only once. Sequencing input: naive CD4+ T cells sorted from blood. As for subset: CD45RA+ positively selected. Receptors were obtained from a man aged 30 to 39 in good health.

The chain joins TRBV29-1 to TRBJ2-1; D is possibly TRBD2 (7 bases). The germline CDR1 and CDR2 sequences are SQVTM and ANQGSEA. Trimming stripped 4 bases from V and 7 bases from J, with 20 bases between. The CDR3 loop spans 15 amino acids. The DNA of the CDR3 is TGCAGCGTTGCGTGGCGACTAGGGGGGGATAATGAGCAGTTCTTC. It yields the protein CSVAWRLGGDNEQFF.

The chain uses TRBV7-8 and TRBJ2-5, with D unresolved. Germline CDR1 is SGHVS and CDR2 is FQNEAQ. V shed 3 bases and J shed 5 bases, with 10 bases lying between them. The CDR3 is made up of 13 amino acids. The CDR3 loop is CASSFPLGETQYF. The CDR3 bases are TGTGCCAGCAGCTTTCCCCTGGGGGAGACCCAGTACTTC.

This clone was observed a single time. The rearrangement joins TRBV28 to TRBJ1-2, with TRBD1 identical over 7 bases. CDR3 length: 16 residues. CDR1 is MDHEN, CDR2 SYDVKM, per germline. The ends lost 5 bases at V and 2 bases at J; junction bases unmatched: 11. The CDR3 is CASSSHPGTENYGYTF. The CDR3 DNA is TGTGCCAGCAGTAGCCACCCCGGGACAGAAAACTATGGCTACACCTTC.

V usage is TRBV28 and J usage is TRBJ2-7; 10 bases agree with TRBD1. V trimming: 8 bases; J trimming: 9 bases; junction bases outside the gene matches: 10. CDR3 length: 13 residues. Germline V gene data show CDR1 as MDHEN and CDR2 as SYDVKM. The CDR3 bases are TGTGCCAGCGAGGGGACAGGGGACGACGGGCAGTACTTC. Its protein is CASEGTGDDGQYF.

This clone was found once. The genes are TRBV2 and TRBJ2-6; maybe TRBD1 (6 bases). Trimming pared 0 bases from V and 1 base from J, leaving 13 bases between. The CDR3 is 18 amino acids. The germline CDR1 and CDR2 sequences are SNHLY and FYNNEI. CDR3 DNA: TGTGCCAGCAGTGAAGCCCAGGGCAGGGGATCTGGGGCCAACGTCCTGACTTTC. Protein sequence: CASSEAQGRGSGANVLTF.

Remarks on this clone: Other DNA sequences in this specimen translate into the identical CDR3. This chain links TRBV28 with TRBJ2-7; D is unresolved. The germline CDR1 and CDR2 sequences are MDHEN and SYDVKM. CDR3 length: 13 amino acids. Trimming took 2 bases from V and 2 from J, leaving 7 bases between them. CDR3 nucleotides: TGTGCCAGCAGTTTAGGGGTCCCCTACGAGCAGTACTTC. It specifies CASSLGVPYEQYF. Full variable domain (remainder filled in from reference TRBV28 and TRBJ2-7): DVKVTQSSRYLVKRTGEKVFLECVQDMDHENMFWYRQDPGLGLRLIYFSYDVKMKEKGDIPEGYSVSREKKERFSLILESASTNQTSMYLCASSLGVPYEQYFGPGTRLTVT.

This chain connects TRBV6-5 to TRBJ1-1; 8 nucleotides align to TRBD1. V was clipped by 7 bases and J by 1 base; unmatched bases: 5. The CDR3 contains 14 residues. Germline V gene data show CDR1 as MNHEY and CDR2 as SVGAGI. This CDR3 is CASTTDRANTEAFF. The CDR3 DNA reads as TGTGCCAGCACTACGGACAGGGCGAACACTGAAGCTTTCTTT.

The chain joins TRBV6-1 to TRBJ2-7; D possibly uses TRBD1 or TRBD2 (5 bases each). With 2 bases removed from V and 3 bases from J, the gap between germline ends came to 11 bases. Germline CDR1 is MNHNS and CDR2 is SASEGT. CDR3 length: 14 residues. This chain's CDR3 is CASSEIGGNYEQYF. In nucleotides, the CDR3 is TGTGCCAGCAGTGAAATTGGGGGAAACTACGAGCAGTACTTC.

The chain carries TRBV28 and TRBJ2-7, with 10 nucleotides matching TRBD1. Germline-derived CDR1 and CDR2 are MDHEN and SYDVKM. V shed 0 bases and J 1 base; nucleotides not matched to a gene: 3. CDR3 size: 16 residues. Here the CDR3 DNA reads TGTGCCAGCAGTTTATGGGGACAGGGGCTATCCTACGAGCAGTACTTC. Translated: CASSLWGQGLSYEQYF.

The chain has TRBV4-2 and TRBJ2-1, with 8 bases that match TRBD2. V lost 3 bases and J lost 3; bases outside the gene matches: 10. CDR3 length: 17 amino acids. Per germline, CDR1 LGHNA and CDR2 YNFKEQ. The CDR3 DNA is TGTGCCAGCAGCCATTATAGCGGGATCGGAAACTACAATGAGCAGTTCTTC. Translated, it gives CASSHYSGIGNYNEQFF.

In DNA form, the CDR3 reads TGTGCCAGCTCACGTAACGACGAGCAGTTCTTC. Translating it yields CASSRNDEQFF. The chain has TRBV18 and TRBJ2-1; unclear D gene. The ends were cut back, 4 bases at V and 10 bases at J, with 8 bases in the middle. This CDR3 spans 11 amino acids. The germline CDR1 and CDR2 sequences are KGHSH and LQKENI.

The chain links TRBV5-4 to TRBJ2-1; TRBD1 matches 7 bases. V gave up 6 bases and J gave up 3 bases; unmatched junction bases: 9. Germline V gives CDR1 SGHNT, CDR2 YYREEE (reference sequence). This CDR3 is 15 amino acids long. CDR3 sequence reads: CASKIGGEVYNEQFF. In DNA, the CDR3 is TGTGCCAGCAAAATAGGGGGCGAGGTCTACAATGAGCAGTTCTTC.

The chain recombines TRBV7-9 with TRBJ2-1, with 9 nucleotides matching TRBD2. CDR3 length: 15 amino acids. Germline CDR1 reads SEHNR; CDR2 reads FQNEAQ (reference sequence). V was pared by 5 bases and J by 2 bases, with 4 bases of the junction left unmatched. CDR3 nucleotide sequence: TGTGCCAGCAGCGTTAGCGGGAGTCCCTACAATGAGCAGTTCTTC. Encoded protein: CASSVSGSPYNEQFF.

V and J are TRBV5-1 and TRBJ2-7, with D maybe TRBD2 (5 bases). The length of the CDR3 is 14 residues. Germline lookup yields CDR1 SGHRS and CDR2 YFSETQ. V was shortened by 6 bases and J by 5 bases, with 18 bases between the two germline ends. The CDR3 region is CASTRGAVNHEQYF. CDR3 DNA: TGCGCCAGCACCCGGGGAGCCGTTAATCACGAGCAGTACTTC.

Note on this clone: Within the sample, other DNA sequences also encode this same CDR3. The chain recombines TRBV6-4 with TRBJ2-1; 11 bases fit TRBD2. V shed 6 bases, J shed 4 bases, and the junction held 20 bases outside the gene matches. There are 20 residues in the CDR3. CDR1 is MRHNA and CDR2 is SNTAGT in the germline V gene. The DNA for the CDR3 is TGTGCCAGCAGCCCTTTTCCGGGACTAGCGGCCTTGGTAAAATACAATGAGCAGTTCTTC. Translated, it gives CASSPFPGLAALVKYNEQFF.

This rearrangement joins TRBV7-9 to TRBJ2-7; 9 nucleotides line up with TRBD1. The CDR3 totals 15 residues. Germline lookup yields CDR1 SEHNR and CDR2 FQNEAQ (reference sequence). J gave up 5 bases and V 1 base, and 6 bases lay outside the gene matches. This CDR3 reads CASSLVGQGRNEQYF. DNA for the CDR3: TGTGCCAGCAGCTTAGTGGGACAGGGCAGGAACGAGCAGTACTTC.

J is TRBJ2-7 and V is TRBV28, with D perhaps TRBD2 (6 bases). V was cut by 8 bases and J by 3 bases, with 8 bases left in between. This CDR3 contains 11 residues. Germline V gene data show CDR1 as MDHEN and CDR2 as SYDVKM. The CDR3 loop reads CASEEGYEQYF. CDR3 in DNA: TGTGCCAGCGAGGAGGGCTACGAGCAGTACTTC. The full variable domain, rest sourced from reference TRBV28 and TRBJ2-7, is DVKVTQSSRYLVKRTGEKVFLECVQDMDHENMFWYRQDPGLGLRLIYFSYDVKMKEKGDIPEGYSVSREKKERFSLILESASTNQTSMYLCASEEGYEQYFGPGTRLTVT.

The rearrangement links TRBV2 to TRBJ1-2; D possibly corresponds to TRBD1 (5 bases). In germline, CDR1 is SNHLY, CDR2 FYNNEI. The V end was cut by 11 bases, the J end by 3 bases, with 16 bases between. This CDR3 contains 13 residues. In DNA form, the CDR3 reads TGTGCCTATAACGTTGGACAAGACTATGGCTACACCTTC. Encoded protein: CAYNVGQDYGYTF. Full variable domain (remainder filled in from reference TRBV2 and TRBJ1-2): EPEVTQTPSHQVTQMGQEVILRCVPISNHLYFYWYRQILGQKVEFLVSFYNNEISEKSEIFDDQFSVERPDGSNFTLKIRSTKLEDSAMYFCAYNVGQDYGYTFGSGTRLTVV.

The chain links TRBV18 to TRBJ1-4, with a possible D match to TRBD1 (5 bases). The CDR3 contains 15 residues. Trimming pared 3 bases from V and 4 bases from J, leaving 12 bases between. Germline CDR1 and CDR2: KGHSH and LQKENI. CDR3 amino acids: CASSPPRGNNEKLFF. CDR3 nucleotide sequence: TGTGCCAGCTCACCCCCGCGGGGGAATAATGAAAAACTGTTTTTT.

This sequence joins TRBV11-2 and TRBJ2-2; D call uncertain. The germline V gene has CDR1 SGHAT and CDR2 FQNNGV. There are 16 residues in the CDR3. Trimming left V 6 bases short and J 0 bases short, with 14 bases between. CDR3 amino acids: CASRLEQVANTGELFF. In DNA form, the CDR3 reads TGTGCCAGCAGGCTGGAGCAAGTCGCGAACACCGGGGAGCTGTTTTTT.

This rearrangement joins TRBV19 to TRBJ2-7; D is unresolved. The CDR3 has 14 amino acids. CDR1 and CDR2 from the germline V gene are LNHDA and SQIVND (reference sequence). V dropped 2 bases and J dropped 0 bases, with 8 bases sitting between them. CDR3 nucleotides: TGTGCCAGTAGTATACACGGAAGCTCCTACGAGCAGTACTTC. The encoded protein is CASSIHGSSYEQYF.

This chain links TRBV5-8 with TRBJ2-3; TRBD2 might be the D (6 bases). CDR3 size: 15 residues. V dropped 4 bases and J dropped 2 bases, with 14 bases sitting between them. The germline CDR1 and CDR2 sequences are SGHTS and YDEGEE. The DNA for the CDR3 is TGTGCCAGCAGCCGTAGGGACTCCGTCACAGATACGCAGTATTTT. Translated, it gives CASSRRDSVTDTQYF.

The chain recombines TRBV30 with TRBJ1-1, with no clear D. CDR1 is GTSNPN, CDR2 SVGIG, per germline (reference sequence). V was trimmed by 4 bases and J by 7 bases, leaving 13 bases between them. CDR3 size: 12 residues. The CDR3 here is CAWTSINYEAFF. The CDR3 bases are TGTGCCTGGACCTCGATAAATTATGAAGCTTTCTTT.

The V call is TRBV11-2, the J call TRBJ2-5; D gene unclear. This CDR3 has 16 amino acids. Germline-derived CDR1 and CDR2 are SGHAT and FQNNGV. Trimming left V 5 bases short and J 1 base short, with 17 bases between. This CDR3 is CASSPPRVGTQETQYF. The DNA of the CDR3 is TGTGCCAGCAGCCCCCCGAGAGTGGGAACCCAAGAGACCCAGTACTTC.

This clone has a single count. This chain links TRBV18 with TRBJ1-5; no clear D. The CDR3 extends over 14 amino acids. V dropped 3 bases and J dropped 6 bases, with 12 bases sitting between them. Germline-derived CDR1 and CDR2 are KGHSH and LQKENI. The DNA of the CDR3 is TGTGCCAGCTCACCGGATCAGACAAGTCAGCCCCAGCATTTT. Translation: CASSPDQTSQPQHF.

This chain links TRBV7-9 with TRBJ2-3; a weak D match, TRBD2 (5 bases). CDR1 and CDR2 from the germline V gene are SEHNR and FQNEAQ (reference sequence). With 4 bases removed from V and 2 bases from J, the gap between germline ends came to 13 bases. The length of the CDR3 is 15 residues. CDR3 nucleotide sequence: TGTGCCAGCAGCTCCGGACGGGGTGTCACAGATACGCAGTATTTT. This encodes CASSSGRGVTDTQYF.